A single sample is the source of the 8 T cell receptor beta chains below, sequenced in a study of CD8+ T cells in alopecia areata. Following RNA extraction, reverse transcription yielded cDNA that acted as the sequencing template. Produced via immunoSEQ multiplex PCR; TCRdb's table is partial and in-frame only. The sample yields approximately 150,000 clones, about 67% seen once. Sequencing used CD8+ T cells sorted from blood, obtained at week 0. The source of these receptors is a human donor with alopecia areata.

V is TRBV2 and J is TRBJ1-1, with D possibly being TRBD1 (6 bases). Germline CDR1 is SNHLY and CDR2 is FYNNEI. V was shortened by 4 bases and J by 5 bases, with 11 bases between the two germline ends. This CDR3 comprises 13 residues. The CDR3 region is CASSGTVGTEAFF. CDR3 in DNA: TGTGCCAGCAGTGGGACAGTGGGGACTGAAGCTTTCTTT.

Of note for this clone: This same CDR3 is encoded by further DNA sequences in the sample. The chain combines TRBV6-5 with TRBJ1-1; no clear D. This CDR3 is 15 amino acids long. Trimming left V 0 bases short and J 1 base short, with 9 bases between. Germline assignment: CDR1 MNHEY and CDR2 SVGAGI. CDR3 sequence reads: CASSYSLGQNTEAFF. The CDR3 region has the DNA TGTGCCAGCAGTTACTCGCTAGGCCAGAACACTGAAGCTTTCTTT.

CDR3 amino acids: CSVEDTQGGEQFF. The DNA for the CDR3 is TGCAGCGTTGAGGACACTCAGGGTGGTGAGCAGTTCTTC. The rearrangement joins TRBV29-1 to TRBJ2-1, with a tentative D call TRBD1 (5 bases). Germline CDR1 is SQVTM and CDR2 is ANQGSEA. CDR3 length: 13 amino acids. Trimming pared 3 bases from V and 9 bases from J, leaving 15 bases between.

This sequence joins TRBV6-5 and TRBJ2-5; 9 nucleotides agree with TRBD1. J was trimmed by 5 bases and V by 4 bases; bases with no gene match: 8. The germline V gene encodes CDR1 MNHEY and CDR2 SVGAGI. The CDR3 covers 15 residues. DNA for the CDR3: TGTGCCAGCAGTTCCTGGACAGGGGAGTACGAGACCCAGTACTTC. Encoded protein: CASSSWTGEYETQYF.

This clone was found once. Other DNA sequences in this sample translate to the same CDR3. V gene TRBV13 combines with J gene TRBJ2-5; D unclear. Between the trimmed V and J ends, which lost 2 bases and 3 bases, there was a span of 7 bases. Germline-derived CDR1 and CDR2 are PRHDT and FYEKMQ (reference sequence). This CDR3 spans 13 amino acids. CDR3 residues: CASSLSWEETQYF. The CDR3 nucleotides are TGTGCCAGCAGCTTAAGTTGGGAAGAGACCCAGTACTTC.

This clone has just one count. Other nucleotide sequences from this sample produce the same CDR3. The chain uses TRBV6-5 and TRBJ2-3; D not resolved. The CDR3 totals 13 residues. V lost 0 bases, J lost 1 base, and 2 bases lay in between. The germline CDR1 and CDR2 sequences are MNHEY and SVGAGI. For the CDR3, the DNA is TGTGCCAGCAGTTACTCTGGCACAGATACGCAGTATTTT. It codes for CASSYSGTDTQYF.

V and J are TRBV5-1 and TRBJ1-2; TRBD1 agrees at 9 bases. V lost 3 bases to trimming and J lost 4 bases; unmatched junction nucleotides: 10. The CDR3 is 16 amino acids. Per the germline V gene, CDR1 is SGHRS and CDR2 is YFSETQ. As DNA, the CDR3 is TGCGCCAGCAGCTCGGCCCCGGACAGGGGCCTCTATGGCTACACCTTC. Its protein is CASSSAPDRGLYGYTF. Supplemented by reference TRBV5-1 and TRBJ1-2, the full variable domain reads KAGVTQTPRYLIKTRGQQVTLSCSPISGHRSVSWYQQTPGQGLQFLFEYFSETQRNKGNFPGRFSGRQFSNSRSEMNVSTLELGDSALYLCASSSAPDRGLYGYTFGSGTRLTVV.

This clone was recorded once. The CDR3 loop reads CASYGIDYGYTF. The CDR3 nucleotides read TGTGCCAGTTATGGCATCGACTATGGCTACACCTTC. The chain recombines TRBV19 with TRBJ1-2; D is undetermined. The CDR3 length is 12 residues. The V gene lost 8 bases and the J gene lost 3 bases, with 10 bases spanning the gap. The germline V gene has CDR1 LNHDA and CDR2 SQIVND (reference sequence).